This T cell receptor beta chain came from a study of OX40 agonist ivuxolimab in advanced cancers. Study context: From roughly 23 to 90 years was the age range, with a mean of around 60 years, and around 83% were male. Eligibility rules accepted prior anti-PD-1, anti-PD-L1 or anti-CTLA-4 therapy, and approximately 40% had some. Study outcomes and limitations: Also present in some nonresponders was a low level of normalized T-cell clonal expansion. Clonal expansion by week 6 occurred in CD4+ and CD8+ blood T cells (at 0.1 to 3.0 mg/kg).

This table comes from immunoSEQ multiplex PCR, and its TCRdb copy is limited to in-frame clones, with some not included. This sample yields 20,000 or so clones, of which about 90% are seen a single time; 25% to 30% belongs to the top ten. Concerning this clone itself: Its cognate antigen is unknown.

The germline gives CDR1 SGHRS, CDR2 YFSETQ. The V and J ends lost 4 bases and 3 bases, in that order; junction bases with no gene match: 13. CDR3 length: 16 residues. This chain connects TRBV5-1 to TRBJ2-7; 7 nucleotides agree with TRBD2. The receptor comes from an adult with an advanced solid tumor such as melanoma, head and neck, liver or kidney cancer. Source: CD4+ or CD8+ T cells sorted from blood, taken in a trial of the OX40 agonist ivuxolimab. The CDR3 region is CASSVGGTTTIYEQYF. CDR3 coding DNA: TGCGCCAGCAGCGTCGGAGGGACTACCACAATCTACGAGCAGTACTTC.